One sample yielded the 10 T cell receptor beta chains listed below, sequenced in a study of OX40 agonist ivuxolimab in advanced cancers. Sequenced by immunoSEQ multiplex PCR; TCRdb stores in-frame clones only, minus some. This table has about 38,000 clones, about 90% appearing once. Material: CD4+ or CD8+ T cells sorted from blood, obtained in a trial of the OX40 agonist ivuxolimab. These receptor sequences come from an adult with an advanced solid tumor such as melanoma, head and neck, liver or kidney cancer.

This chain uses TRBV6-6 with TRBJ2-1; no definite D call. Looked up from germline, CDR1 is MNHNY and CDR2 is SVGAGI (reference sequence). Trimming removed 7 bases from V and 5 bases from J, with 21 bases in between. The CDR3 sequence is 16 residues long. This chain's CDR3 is CASNPGPVGDNNEQFF. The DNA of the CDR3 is TGTGCCAGCAATCCCGGGCCCGTCGGCGACAACAATGAGCAGTTCTTC.

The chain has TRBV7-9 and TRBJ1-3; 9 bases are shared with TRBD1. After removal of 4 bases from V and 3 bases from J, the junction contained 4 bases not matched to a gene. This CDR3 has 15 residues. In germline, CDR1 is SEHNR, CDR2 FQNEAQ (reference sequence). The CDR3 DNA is TGTGCCAGCAGCTCCGGGACAGGGTTTGGAAACACCATATATTTT. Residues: CASSSGTGFGNTIYF.

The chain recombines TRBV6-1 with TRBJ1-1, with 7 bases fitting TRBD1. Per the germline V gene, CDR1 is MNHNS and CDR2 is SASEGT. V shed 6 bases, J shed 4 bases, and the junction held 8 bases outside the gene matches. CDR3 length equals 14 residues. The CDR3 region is CASSWGTAITEAFF. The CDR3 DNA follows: TGTGCCAGCAGCTGGGGGACAGCTATCACTGAAGCTTTCTTT.

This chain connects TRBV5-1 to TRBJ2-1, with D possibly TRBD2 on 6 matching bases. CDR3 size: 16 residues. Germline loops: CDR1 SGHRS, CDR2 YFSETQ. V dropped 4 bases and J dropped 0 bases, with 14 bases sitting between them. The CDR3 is CASSPEGLSSYNEQFF. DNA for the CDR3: TGCGCCAGCAGCCCGGAGGGCCTCAGCTCCTACAATGAGCAGTTCTTC.

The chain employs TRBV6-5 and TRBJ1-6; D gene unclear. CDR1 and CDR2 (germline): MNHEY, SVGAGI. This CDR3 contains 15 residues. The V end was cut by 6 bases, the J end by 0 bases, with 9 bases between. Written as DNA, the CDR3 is TGTGCCAGCAGGGACCACAACTCCTATAATTCACCCCTCCACTTT. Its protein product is CASRDHNSYNSPLHF.

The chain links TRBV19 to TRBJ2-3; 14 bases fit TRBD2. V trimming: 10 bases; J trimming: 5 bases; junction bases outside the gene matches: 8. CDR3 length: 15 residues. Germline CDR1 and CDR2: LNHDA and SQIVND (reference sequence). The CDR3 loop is CATGGLAGVGDTQYF. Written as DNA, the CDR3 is TGTGCCACCGGGGGACTAGCGGGAGTAGGAGATACGCAGTATTTT.

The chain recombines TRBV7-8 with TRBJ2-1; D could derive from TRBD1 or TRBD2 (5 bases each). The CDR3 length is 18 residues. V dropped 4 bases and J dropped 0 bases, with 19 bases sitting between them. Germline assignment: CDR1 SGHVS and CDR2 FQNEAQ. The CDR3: CASSSGYLGTYSYNEQFF. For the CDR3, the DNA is TGTGCCAGCAGCTCGGGCTACTTGGGGACGTACTCCTACAATGAGCAGTTCTTC. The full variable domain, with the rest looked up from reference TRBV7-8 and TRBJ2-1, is GAGVSQSPRYKVAKRGQDVALRCDPISGHVSLFWYQQALGQGPEFLTYFQNEAQLDKSGLPSDRFFAERPEGSVSTLKIQRTQQEDSAVYLCASSSGYLGTYSYNEQFFGPGTRLTVL.

The chain's CDR3 is CASSQEGGQGRHEQYF. The CDR3 nucleotides read TGCGCCAGCAGCCAAGAAGGGGGACAGGGCCGGCACGAGCAGTACTTC. The V and J genes are TRBV4-1 and TRBJ2-5, with 9 bases that match TRBD1. The J call may be faulty, since TRBJ2-7 better matches the DNA end. The CDR3 is 16 residues long. Germline V CDR1 and CDR2: MGHRA, YSYEKL.

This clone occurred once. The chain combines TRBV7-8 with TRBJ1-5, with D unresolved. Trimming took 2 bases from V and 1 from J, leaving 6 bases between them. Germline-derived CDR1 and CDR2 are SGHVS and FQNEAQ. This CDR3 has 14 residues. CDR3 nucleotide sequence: TGTGCCAGCAGCTTATACGACAGCAATCAGCCCCAGCATTTT. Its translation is CASSLYDSNQPQHF.

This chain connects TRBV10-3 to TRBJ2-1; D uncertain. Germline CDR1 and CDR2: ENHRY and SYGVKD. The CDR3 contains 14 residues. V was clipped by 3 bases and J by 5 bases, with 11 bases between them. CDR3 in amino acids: CAISEIGGHNEQFF. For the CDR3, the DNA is TGTGCCATCAGTGAAATCGGCGGACACAATGAGCAGTTCTTC.